Below, one T cell receptor (beta chain) is given with its context. This PCR relied on a set of 60 Vbeta primers and 13 Jbeta primers. Produced via immunoSEQ multiplex PCR; TCRdb's table is partial and in-frame only. The table shows about 230,000 clones, with more than 75% occurring only once. Trimming took off 0 bases at V and 7 bases at J, with 14 bases between the two ends. From germline, CDR1 is SGHRS and CDR2 YFSETQ. The CDR3 is made up of 15 amino acids. The sample originates from a study of cytomegalovirus exposure and HLA in healthy donors. This clonotype was sampled from a girl aged 2-10 years in good health and CMV-seronegative. The sequenced sample consisted of PBMCs. V is TRBV5-1 and J is TRBJ2-1; perhaps TRBD1 as D (6 bases). For the CDR3, the DNA is TGCGCCAGCAGCTTGGTACAGGGAGCTGGGAATGAGCAGTTCTTC. Amino acid sequence: CASSLVQGAGNEQFF.